One and the same sample provided the 7 T cell receptor beta chains below, sequenced in a study of CD8 T cells in cerebrospinal fluid in Alzheimer's disease. TCRdb reanalyzed the 10x single-cell sequencing reads and collapses them to one entry per CDR3 protein, without DNA. This sample's clone table lists over a thousand distinct CDR3 sequences. What was sequenced was cerebrospinal fluid. The receptors derive from a human donor in good health.

V is TRBV9 and J is TRBJ2-3. The germline V gene encodes CDR1 SGDLS and CDR2 YYNGEE. This CDR3 is 15 amino acids long. The CDR3 protein is CASSVAAGGTDTQYF.

Frequency places this clonotype as large. The rearrangement uses TRBV20-1 and TRBJ2-3; the D gene TCRdb calls, TRBD2, cannot be checked with no DNA. The CDR3 is made up of 14 amino acids. Germline V gene sequence: CDR1 DFQATT, CDR2 SNEGSKA (reference sequence). The CDR3 reads CSARQGLNTDTQYF.

Its frequency marks this clonotype as large. The V and J genes are TRBV4-1 and TRBJ2-3; TCRdb indicates TRBD2, and absent DNA this call remains unverified. Germline values: CDR1 MGHRA, CDR2 YSYEKL. This CDR3 has 16 residues. This CDR3 reads CASSHATSGGGETQYF.

Judged by frequency, this clonotype is medium-sized. V usage is TRBV20-1 and J usage is TRBJ1-5; TCRdb calls TRBD1, which cannot be checked without DNA. Germline CDR1 reads DFQATT; CDR2 reads SNEGSKA (reference sequence). The CDR3 loop spans 15 amino acids. The CDR3 sequence: CSARGGQGSNQPQHF.

This clonotype is medium-sized by frequency. The CDR3 reads CASSSPGQGAIGELFF. V usage is TRBV18 and J usage is TRBJ2-2; TCRdb proposes TRBD1, but this gene call is untestable without DNA. This CDR3 is built from 16 residues. CDR1 and CDR2 from the germline V gene are KGHSH and LQKENI.

By frequency, this clonotype is large. The V call is TRBV2, the J call TRBJ1-5; TCRdb's D gene call, TRBD1, goes unchecked for lack of DNA. Germline V gene sequence: CDR1 SNHLY, CDR2 FYNNEI. This CDR3 comprises 15 residues. The CDR3 region is CASRARTGINQPQHF.

The chain recombines TRBV5-4 with TRBJ2-2; there is no DNA to check the TCRdb D call of TRBD1. The CDR3 consists of 15 residues. From germline, CDR1 is SGHNT and CDR2 YYREEE (reference sequence). CDR3 sequence: CASSHRDRNTGELFF.